This T cell receptor beta chain was identified in a study of cytomegalovirus exposure and HLA in healthy donors. Background on the study: Unique TCRs numbering some 93 million, obtained from HLA-typed donors, made up an early data release. Findings of the study overall: Reported performance of the classifier showed diagnosis of cytomegalovirus status with high specificity and sensitivity. A later analysis found that most CMV-associated TCR beta chains appeared HLA-restricted. Exclusion as indistinguishable affected some V segments, including TRBV6-2 and TRBV6-3.

Turning to this clone: Its antigen is unknown.

Amplification used 60 Vbeta primers and 13 Jbeta primers. The data were produced by immunoSEQ multiplex PCR, yet TCRdb's version contains in-frame clones alone and is incomplete. Here the sample spans some 250,000 clones, roughly 82% being singletons. V was shortened by 0 bases and J by 9 bases, with 10 bases between the two germline ends. This CDR3 has 14 residues. Germline V lookup: CDR1 SGHNT, CDR2 YYREEE (reference sequence). Sequencing was performed on PBMCs. The chain recombines TRBV5-4 with TRBJ1-6; possibly TRBD1 for D (5 bases). This TCR derives from a woman in her 40s in good health and CMV-seropositive. Here the CDR3 reads CASSLVPGASPLHF. The CDR3 DNA reads as TGTGCCAGCAGCTTGGTCCCTGGGGCTTCACCCCTCCACTTT. The entire variable domain, with the rest obtained from reference TRBV5-4 and TRBJ1-6, is as follows: ETGVTQSPTHLIKTRGQQVTLRCSSQSGHNTVSWYQQALGQGPQFIFQYYREEENGRGNFPPRFSGLQFPNYSSELNVNALELDDSALYLCASSLVPGASPLHFGNGTRLTVT.